Each of the 22 T cell receptor beta chains below was sequenced from the same sample in a study of cytomegalovirus exposure and HLA in healthy donors. It was with 60 Vbeta and 13 Jbeta primers that the PCR ran. The table came from immunoSEQ multiplex PCR; TCRdb's copy has only in-frame clones and leaves some out. The sample includes some 150,000 clones, approximately 72% of them seen just once. The sample consisted of PBMCs. The receptors were gathered from a man aged 18-30 years in good health and CMV-seronegative.

J is TRBJ1-6 and V is TRBV5-4; 8 bases align to TRBD1. Losses at the gene ends were 2 bases for V and 5 bases for J; bases not matched to a gene: 3. CDR3 length: 15 amino acids. CDR1 is SGHNT, CDR2 YYREEE, per germline (reference sequence). The CDR3 bases are TGTGCCAGCAGCTTCGGACAGGGCAATAATTCACCCCTCCACTTT. As protein: CASSFGQGNNSPLHF.

The chain recombines TRBV10-3 with TRBJ2-7, with D perhaps TRBD2 (5 bases). The germline V and J ends were trimmed by 5 bases and 2 bases, with 16 bases remaining between them. The V gene's germline CDR1 is ENHRY and CDR2 SYGVKD. The CDR3 extends over 15 amino acids. The chain's CDR3 is CAISQEVTVTYEQYF. The DNA of the CDR3 is TGTGCCATCAGTCAGGAGGTCACGGTAACCTACGAGCAGTACTTC.

The rearrangement joins TRBV12-5 to TRBJ2-2; 9 bases align to TRBD1. This CDR3 spans 16 amino acids. CDR1 LGHNT and CDR2 FRNRAP come from the germline V gene. The V gene end was trimmed by 4 bases and the J gene end by 5 bases; junction bases not matched to a gene: 8. The CDR3 DNA reads TGTGCTAGTGGTTCAAACACAGGGGGCAGAACCGGGGAGCTGTTTTTT. Residues: CASGSNTGGRTGELFF. The variable domain in full, completed from reference TRBV12-5 and TRBJ2-2, reads DARVTQTPRHKVTEMGQEVTMRCQPILGHNTVFWYRQTMMQGLELLAYFRNRAPLDDSGMPKDRFSAEMPDATLATLKIQPSEPRDSAVYFCASGSNTGGRTGELFFGEGSRLTVL.

The chain uses TRBV11-3 and TRBJ2-2, with 9 bases that match TRBD2. This CDR3 has 16 amino acids. Per the germline V gene, CDR1 is SGHNT and CDR2 is YENEEA. The V and J ends lost 4 bases and 4 bases, in that order; junction bases with no gene match: 7. The CDR3 DNA sequence: TGTGCCAGCAGCTATTCGGGGCGGGGGGGCACCGGGGAGCTGTTTTTT. This encodes CASSYSGRGGTGELFF. Full variable domain (missing parts from reference TRBV11-3 and TRBJ2-2): EAGVVQSPRYKIIEKKQPVAFWCNPISGHNTLYWYLQNLGQGPELLIRYENEEAVDDSQLPKDRFSAERLKGVDSTLKIQPAELGDSAVYLCASSYSGRGGTGELFFGEGSRLTVL.

The chain couples TRBV2 to TRBJ2-1, with 14 bases identical to TRBD2. CDR1 and CDR2 (germline): SNHLY, FYNNEI. The length of the CDR3 is 18 residues. Trimming at V came to 0 bases and at J to 6 bases, leaving 7 bases not matched to a gene. CDR3 DNA sequence: TGTGCCAGCAGTGAAGCGGCCTCCGGGACTAGCGGGGGCAATGAGCAGTTCTTC. Residues: CASSEAASGTSGGNEQFF.

The chain recombines TRBV11-3 with TRBJ2-2, with 8 bases identical to TRBD1. The ends lost 3 bases at V and 5 bases at J; junction bases unmatched: 8. Per the germline V gene, CDR1 is SGHNT and CDR2 is YENEEA. CDR3 size: 16 residues. Here the CDR3 reads CASSLGRTGRTGELFF. The CDR3 coding sequence is TGTGCCAGCAGCTTGGGCCGGACAGGGCGGACCGGGGAGCTGTTTTTT.

The chain has TRBV4-1 and TRBJ2-3; TRBD1 might be the D (5 bases). CDR1 MGHRA and CDR2 YSYEKL come from the germline V gene. Trimming shortened V by 0 bases and J by 0 bases, and 13 bases separated the two germline ends. The CDR3 has 17 residues. The CDR3 reads CASSQEGIRASTDTQYF. CDR3 sequence (DNA): TGCGCCAGCAGCCAAGAGGGGATCAGGGCTAGCACAGATACGCAGTATTTT.

The genes are TRBV5-1 and TRBJ2-1, with 10 nucleotides matching TRBD1. J was trimmed by 2 bases and V by 3 bases; bases with no gene match: 11. This CDR3 comprises 18 residues. Germline V CDR1 and CDR2: SGHRS, YFSETQ. CDR3 DNA: TGCGCCAGCAGCTCGATTGGGGGGGACAGGGGAACCTACAATGAGCAGTTCTTC. This codes for CASSSIGGDRGTYNEQFF.

This clone was detected a few times. This chain links TRBV5-1 with TRBJ1-1; D may be TRBD1 (6 bases). This CDR3 is 14 amino acids long. Germline V CDR1 and CDR2: SGHRS, YFSETQ. V shed 4 bases and J shed 1 base, with 11 bases lying between them. The CDR3 nucleotides are TGCGCCAGCAGCACGGGACACGCGAACACTGAAGCTTTCTTT. Amino acid sequence: CASSTGHANTEAFF. The whole variable domain, remainder taken from reference TRBV5-1 and TRBJ1-1, is KAGVTQTPRYLIKTRGQQVTLSCSPISGHRSVSWYQQTPGQGLQFLFEYFSETQRNKGNFPGRFSGRQFSNSRSEMNVSTLELGDSALYLCASSTGHANTEAFFGQGTRLTVV.

CDR3 DNA: TGTGCCAGCAGTTACCCTGACAGCTCCTACGAGCAGTACTTC. Its translation is CASSYPDSSYEQYF. J is TRBJ2-7 and V is TRBV6-6; maybe TRBD1 (5 bases). Germline CDR1 reads MNHNY; CDR2 reads SVGAGI (reference sequence). V was trimmed by 2 bases and J by 0 bases, leaving 8 bases between them. The CDR3 extends over 14 amino acids.

The chain uses TRBV28 and TRBJ1-1; D remains ambiguous. The length of the CDR3 is 11 residues. V lost 5 bases to trimming and J lost 11 bases, with 12 bases between them. Germline V gives CDR1 MDHEN, CDR2 SYDVKM. The CDR3 sequence is CASSGPRVAFF. CDR3 sequence (DNA): TGTGCCAGCAGTGGGCCGAGAGTGGCTTTCTTT. The complete variable domain, with remaining parts taken from reference TRBV28 and TRBJ1-1, reads DVKVTQSSRYLVKRTGEKVFLECVQDMDHENMFWYRQDPGLGLRLIYFSYDVKMKEKGDIPEGYSVSREKKERFSLILESASTNQTSMYLCASSGPRVAFFGQGTRLTVV.

The chain links TRBV6-5 to TRBJ2-1; TRBD2 is a possible D gene (5 bases). The germline gives CDR1 MNHEY, CDR2 SVGAGI. V shed 7 bases and J shed 5 bases, with 15 bases lying between them. The CDR3 has 14 residues. CDR3 amino acids: CASKDFTGNNEQFF. CDR3 sequence (DNA): TGTGCCAGCAAGGATTTCACGGGAAACAATGAGCAGTTCTTC.

The genes are TRBV5-4 and TRBJ1-5; TRBD1 is a possible D gene (6 bases). The germline V gene has CDR1 SGHNT and CDR2 YYREEE (reference sequence). The CDR3 contains 15 residues. The V end was cut by 0 bases, the J end by 7 bases, with 14 bases between. The CDR3 reads CASSLGSGVGQPQHF. The CDR3, as DNA: TGTGCCAGCAGCTTGGGGTCAGGGGTAGGGCAGCCCCAGCATTTT.

This clone turned up a few times. The genes are TRBV11-3 and TRBJ2-5; maybe TRBD1 (6 bases). V was pared by 1 base and J by 3 bases, with 12 bases between. Germline V CDR1 and CDR2: SGHNT, YENEEA. This CDR3 contains 15 residues. DNA of the CDR3: TGTGCCAGCAGCTTAGGACAGGCGAATGAAGAGACCCAGTACTTC. It encodes CASSLGQANEETQYF.

This clone was counted once. The chain couples TRBV7-9 to TRBJ2-7; tentative D call: TRBD1 (6 bases). Germline values: CDR1 SEHNR, CDR2 FQNEAQ (reference sequence). The CDR3 is 17 residues long. The V end was cut by 6 bases, the J end by 1 base, with 22 bases between. The CDR3 spells CASSYRSTDRFSYEQYV. The CDR3 coding sequence is TGTGCCAGCAGTTATCGATCTACAGACAGGTTTTCCTACGAGCAGTACGTC.

This chain uses TRBV5-1 with TRBJ1-1, with D uncertain. The CDR3 extends over 15 amino acids. Per germline, CDR1 SGHRS and CDR2 YFSETQ. The germline V and J ends were trimmed by 4 bases and 0 bases, with 13 bases remaining between them. CDR3 sequence reads: CASSPLGSMNTEAFF. Written as DNA, the CDR3 is TGCGCCAGCAGCCCCCTCGGGTCCATGAACACTGAAGCTTTCTTT.

This clone was counted once. The chain couples TRBV19 to TRBJ1-1, with D maybe TRBD1 (6 bases). The CDR3 length is 17 residues. The V gene's germline CDR1 is LNHDA and CDR2 SQIVND (reference sequence). V was clipped by 3 bases and J by 1 base, with 18 bases between them. The DNA of the CDR3 is TGTGCCAGTAGTATCCTCCCTCGACAGGCGCCGAACACTGAAGCTTTCTTT. Its translation is CASSILPRQAPNTEAFF. The variable domain in full, completed from reference TRBV19 and TRBJ1-1, reads DGGITQSPKYLFRKEGQNVTLSCEQNLNHDAMYWYRQDPGQGLRLIYYSQIVNDFQKGDIAEGYSVSREKKESFPLTVTSAQKNPTAFYLCASSILPRQAPNTEAFFGQGTRLTVV.

The J gene is TRBJ2-7, the V gene TRBV6-1; D is ambiguous. Germline loops: CDR1 MNHNS, CDR2 SASEGT. V shed 3 bases and J shed 4 bases, with 4 bases lying between them. The CDR3 has 11 residues. The CDR3 loop reads CASSDGYEQYF. The CDR3 DNA sequence: TGTGCCAGCAGTGACGGGTACGAGCAGTACTTC.

The table lists this clone with a count of one. The J gene is TRBJ2-7, the V gene TRBV6-5; D unclear. This CDR3 has 14 amino acids. The germline V and J ends were trimmed by 6 bases and 4 bases, with 16 bases remaining between them. From germline, CDR1 is MNHEY and CDR2 SVGAGI. The DNA of the CDR3 is TGTGCCAGCAGCCCTCAGACGGGTCGGTACGAGCAGTACTTC. It translates to CASSPQTGRYEQYF.

The genes are TRBV30 and TRBJ1-5; D may be TRBD1 (6 bases). This CDR3 spans 14 amino acids. Between the trimmed V and J ends, which lost 4 bases and 8 bases, there was a span of 18 bases. Germline loops: CDR1 GTSNPN, CDR2 SVGIG (reference sequence). The CDR3 DNA is TGTGCCTGGACCAGGAGGGGGGGGTTGAAGCCCCAGCATTTT. Residues: CAWTRRGGLKPQHF.

The genes are TRBV4-1 and TRBJ2-5; tentative D call: TRBD1 (6 bases). Germline loops: CDR1 MGHRA, CDR2 YSYEKL. Trimming cost V 0 bases and J 7 bases, with 24 bases left between them. The CDR3 is 18 residues long. This CDR3 reads CASSQDGDTTSLTGTQYF. The DNA of the CDR3 is TGCGCCAGCAGCCAAGATGGGGACACTACGTCGCTTACAGGGACCCAGTACTTC.

V gene TRBV27 combines with J gene TRBJ1-4, with a possible D match to TRBD1 (6 bases). CDR3 size: 14 residues. In germline, CDR1 is MNHEY, CDR2 SMNVEV (reference sequence). Trimming stripped 6 bases from V and 0 bases from J, with 8 bases between. CDR3 in DNA: TGTGCCAGCAGCTGGACAGCAACTAATGAAAAACTGTTTTTT. Its protein product is CASSWTATNEKLFF.